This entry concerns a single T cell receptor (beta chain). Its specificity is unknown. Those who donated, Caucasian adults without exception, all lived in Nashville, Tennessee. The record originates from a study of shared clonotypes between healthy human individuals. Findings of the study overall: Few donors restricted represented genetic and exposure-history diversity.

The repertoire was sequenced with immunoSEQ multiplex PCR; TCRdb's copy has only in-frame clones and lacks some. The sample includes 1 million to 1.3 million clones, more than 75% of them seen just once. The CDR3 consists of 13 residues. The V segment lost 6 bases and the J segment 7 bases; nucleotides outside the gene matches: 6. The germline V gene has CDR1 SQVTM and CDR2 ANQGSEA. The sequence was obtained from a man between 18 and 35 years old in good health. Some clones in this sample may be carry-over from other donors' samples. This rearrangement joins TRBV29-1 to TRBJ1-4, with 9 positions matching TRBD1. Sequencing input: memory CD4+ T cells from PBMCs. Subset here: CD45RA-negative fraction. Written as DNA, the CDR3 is TGCAGCGTCAAACAGGGGGCGGGTGAAAAACTGTTTTTT. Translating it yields CSVKQGAGEKLFF.